These 24 T cell receptor beta chains came from one sample sequenced in a study of blood T cell repertoires in COVID-19. Only in-frame clones appear in the TCRdb table, and some are missing; sequencing was by immunoSEQ multiplex PCR. Of tens of thousands of clones detected, 80% to 90% appear once; the ten largest clones hold around 20%. Sample: peripheral blood. These receptor sequences come from an elderly woman with acute or convalescent COVID-19.

The V call is TRBV5-6, the J call TRBJ2-2; 9 bases map to TRBD1. CDR3 length: 14 amino acids. V lost 4 bases, J lost 5 bases, and 3 bases stayed unmatched. Germline V gene lookup returns CDR1 SGHDT and CDR2 YYEEEE. The CDR3 reads CASSPGQGTGELFF. The DNA for the CDR3 is TGTGCCAGCAGCCCCGGACAGGGGACCGGGGAGCTGTTTTTT.

The chain is built from TRBV7-9 and TRBJ1-1, with a tentative D call TRBD1 (6 bases). Trimming removed 6 bases from V and 1 base from J, with 15 bases in between. The CDR3 runs to 15 residues. Germline CDR1 reads SEHNR; CDR2 reads FQNEAQ (reference sequence). CDR3: CASSKTGLKNTEAFF. The DNA for the CDR3 is TGTGCCAGCAGTAAGACAGGATTGAAGAACACTGAAGCTTTCTTT.

This chain uses TRBV5-5 with TRBJ1-1, with a weak D call TRBD1 (6 bases). V lost 3 bases and J lost 4, with 13 bases in between. This CDR3 has 14 amino acids. CDR1 is SGHKS, CDR2 YYEKEE, per germline (reference sequence). CDR3 sequence: CASSSLGRGTEAFF. In nucleotides, the CDR3 is TGTGCCAGCAGCTCCCTTGGCAGGGGCACTGAAGCTTTCTTT. The full variable domain, completed using reference TRBV5-5 and TRBJ1-1, is DAGVTQSPTHLIKTRGQQVTLRCSPISGHKSVSWYQQVLGQGPQFIFQYYEKEERGRGNFPDRFSARQFPNYSSELNVNALLLGDSALYLCASSSLGRGTEAFFGQGTRLTVV.

The chain employs TRBV19 and TRBJ1-4; perhaps TRBD1 as D (5 bases). The CDR3 has 15 amino acids. Germline CDR1 is LNHDA and CDR2 is SQIVND (reference sequence). V was trimmed by 3 bases and J by 10 bases, leaving 18 bases between them. The CDR3 DNA sequence: TGTGCCAGTAGTATCCAGGGTAGTCTGACGCGAAAACTGTTTTTT. Translating gives CASSIQGSLTRKLFF.

V gene TRBV5-1 combines with J gene TRBJ1-5; 7 bases map to TRBD1. The ends lost 0 bases at V and 6 bases at J; junction bases unmatched: 6. This CDR3 is 15 amino acids long. The germline CDR1 and CDR2 sequences are SGHRS and YFSETQ. The CDR3 loop is CASSLGDRDGQPQHF. In DNA, the CDR3 is TGCGCCAGCAGCTTGGGCGACAGGGACGGTCAGCCCCAGCATTTT.

The CDR3 loop is CASSRSEGRTEAFF. The CDR3 bases are TGTGCCAGCAGCCGTTCTGAGGGTAGAACTGAAGCTTTCTTT. This chain connects TRBV3-1 (or the pseudogene TRBV3-2) to TRBJ1-1; D remains unclear. Germline V lookup: CDR1 LGHDT, CDR2 YNNKEL (reference sequence). The CDR3 has 14 residues. Trimming removed 4 bases at V and 5 bases at J, with 14 bases between.

V is TRBV21-1 and J is TRBJ2-5; TRBD2 is taken as the D call from the table, unchecked against the DNA. TRBV21-1 is a pseudogene. This CDR3 comprises 17 residues. The chain's CDR3 is CASSNKSSGGEQETQYF. The CDR3 nucleotides are TGTGCCAGCAGCAATAAGTCTAGCGGGGGAGAACAAGAGACCCAGTACTTC.

The chain joins TRBV6-5 to TRBJ2-5, with TRBD2 matching 7 bases. This CDR3 region has 14 residues. Trimming at V came to 6 bases and at J to 5 bases, leaving 9 bases not matched to a gene. Germline V gene lookup returns CDR1 MNHEY and CDR2 SVGAGI. The CDR3 sequence: CASRRRAGDETQYF. CDR3 DNA: TGTGCCAGCAGACGACGGGCGGGGGACGAGACCCAGTACTTC.

V and J are TRBV18 and TRBJ2-7; TRBD1 matches 8 bases. CDR3 size: 15 residues. The trim removed 3 bases at V and 3 bases at J, leaving 7 bases unmatched. Germline V gene lookup returns CDR1 KGHSH and CDR2 LQKENI. The CDR3 coding sequence is TGTGCCAGCTCACCGCGGACAGGGTCTGACTACGAGCAGTACTTC. Translation: CASSPRTGSDYEQYF.

The chain has TRBV7-3 and TRBJ2-1, with 8 bases fitting TRBD2. The CDR3 loop spans 14 amino acids. Germline V lookup: CDR1 SGHTA, CDR2 FQGTGA. J lost 7 bases, V lost 5 bases, and 7 bases had no gene match. The CDR3 here is CASSLREGGNEQFF. The CDR3 DNA sequence: TGTGCCAGCAGCCTACGGGAGGGTGGAAATGAGCAGTTCTTC.

The chain is built from TRBV9 and TRBJ1-3, with TRBD1 identical over 7 bases. Germline CDR1 reads SGDLS; CDR2 reads YYNGEE. V was pared by 3 bases and J by 0 bases, with 9 bases of the junction left unmatched. This CDR3 spans 17 amino acids. This chain's CDR3 is CASSATGQVPSGNTIYF. The DNA of the CDR3 is TGTGCCAGCAGCGCCACCGGACAGGTCCCCTCTGGAAACACCATATATTTT.

This chain joins TRBV7-9 and TRBJ2-1; weak D call: TRBD2 (5 bases). The V gene lost 1 base and the J gene lost 2 bases, with 12 bases spanning the gap. This CDR3 comprises 16 residues. CDR1 is SEHNR, CDR2 FQNEAQ, per germline (reference sequence). DNA for the CDR3: TGTGCCAGCAGCTTAGTACGGGGTAGGGCCTACAATGAGCAGTTCTTC. Amino acids: CASSLVRGRAYNEQFF.

This rearrangement joins TRBV3-1 (or the pseudogene TRBV3-2) to TRBJ2-2; 7 bases match TRBD2. Per germline, CDR1 LGHDT and CDR2 YNNKEL (reference sequence). This CDR3 comprises 17 residues. J was trimmed by 5 bases and V by 4 bases; bases with no gene match: 13. The DNA for the CDR3 is TGTGCCAGCAGCCGATCGGCCGGGACTATTAAAACCGGGGAGCTGTTTTTT. This gives the protein CASSRSAGTIKTGELFF.

The rearrangement joins TRBV6-1 to TRBJ1-5; 9 bases fit TRBD1. The CDR3 has 14 residues. From germline, CDR1 is MNHNS and CDR2 SASEGT. The ends lost 3 bases at V and 6 bases at J; junction bases unmatched: 3. CDR3 bases: TGTGCCAGCAGTGACAACAGGGGGCTTCAGCCCCAGCATTTT. Encoded protein: CASSDNRGLQPQHF.

J is TRBJ2-7 and V is TRBV11-3, with D maybe TRBD2 (5 bases). The V end lost 5 bases, the J end lost 1 base, and 9 bases lay between the germline ends. The CDR3 runs 13 residues. Germline CDR1 reads SGHNT; CDR2 reads YENEEA. CDR3 DNA: TGTGCCAGCAGCCCCCGGACTTCCTACGAGCAGTACTTC. This translates into CASSPRTSYEQYF.

This clone was counted only a few times. This chain connects TRBV15 to TRBJ1-2, with 8 positions matching TRBD1. Germline V lookup: CDR1 LNHNV, CDR2 YYDKDF (reference sequence). The CDR3 length is 16 residues. V trimming: 0 bases; J trimming: 6 bases; junction bases outside the gene matches: 9. The CDR3 protein is CATSRDPGGRRDGYTF. DNA of the CDR3: TGTGCCACCAGCAGAGATCCAGGGGGCAGGAGGGATGGCTACACCTTC.

The chain uses TRBV5-1 and TRBJ2-2; 8 bases align to TRBD2. J lost 0 bases, V lost 1 base, and 11 bases had no gene match. CDR3 length: 19 residues. CDR1 is SGHRS and CDR2 is YFSETQ in the germline V gene. Written as DNA, the CDR3 is TGCGCCAGCAGCTTGACCCGGTTAAGCGGGGGCGCGAACACCGGGGAGCTGTTTTTT. Translation: CASSLTRLSGGANTGELFF.

This rearrangement joins TRBV9 to TRBJ2-1; TRBD2 agrees at 11 bases. Germline CDR1 and CDR2: SGDLS and YYNGEE. The CDR3 runs 15 residues. The junction had 8 bases not matched to a gene; V was cut back by 3 bases and J by 9 bases. In DNA, the CDR3 is TGTGCCAGCAGCGCAATTAGCGGGGGGGCTATTGAGCAGTTCTTC. It codes for CASSAISGGAIEQFF.

The V gene is TRBV29-1, the J gene TRBJ2-7; TRBD2 matches 8 bases. CDR1 and CDR2 from the germline V gene are SQVTM and ANQGSEA. V was pared by 7 bases and J by 3 bases, with 2 bases of the junction left unmatched. This CDR3 contains 11 residues. This CDR3 reads CSAGTSYEQYF. In DNA form, the CDR3 reads TGCAGCGCGGGGACTAGCTACGAGCAGTACTTC.

The chain combines TRBV18 with TRBJ1-2; TRBD1 might be the D (6 bases). Trimming stripped 3 bases from V and 0 bases from J, with 17 bases between. There are 17 residues in the CDR3. CDR1 KGHSH and CDR2 LQKENI come from the germline V gene. The CDR3 reads CASSPLGVDRPNYGYTF. DNA for the CDR3: TGTGCCAGCTCACCCCTGGGGGTGGACAGACCTAACTATGGCTACACCTTC.

The chain is built from TRBV5-4 and TRBJ1-2, with 8 bases that match TRBD1. From germline, CDR1 is SGHNT and CDR2 YYREEE (reference sequence). The CDR3 has 15 amino acids. V was clipped by 3 bases and J by 2 bases; unmatched bases: 6. Written as DNA, the CDR3 is TGTGCCAGCAGCTCGACAGGGGTATTAAACTATGGCTACACCTTC. Translated: CASSSTGVLNYGYTF.

This clone was counted only a few times. This chain connects TRBV7-3 to TRBJ2-2, with TRBD1 matching 11 bases. With V trimmed by 5 bases and J by 6 bases, 8 bases remained unmatched. The length of the CDR3 is 16 residues. Germline V lookup: CDR1 SGHTA, CDR2 FQGTGA. The CDR3 reads CASSPRTGGISGELFF. CDR3 DNA: TGTGCCAGCAGCCCGCGGACAGGGGGCATCTCCGGGGAGCTGTTTTTT.

The chain employs TRBV19 and TRBJ1-1, with TRBD1 identical over 8 bases. The CDR3 extends over 15 amino acids. V was clipped by 0 bases and J by 5 bases; unmatched bases: 5. Per germline, CDR1 LNHDA and CDR2 SQIVND (reference sequence). The CDR3 is CASSIDQGARTEAFF. The CDR3 nucleotides are TGTGCCAGTAGTATAGATCAGGGGGCGCGAACTGAAGCTTTCTTT.

This clone turned up a few times. This chain links TRBV3-1 (or the pseudogene TRBV3-2) with TRBJ1-3, with D possibly matching TRBD1 (5 bases). Deletions cut 4 bases from V and 6 bases from J, with 16 bases between. Germline V gives CDR1 LGHDT, CDR2 YNNKEL (reference sequence). This CDR3 region has 15 residues. CDR3 protein: CASSRSPGEVNTIYF. Written as DNA, the CDR3 is TGTGCCAGCAGCCGCTCCCCGGGGGAAGTAAACACCATATATTTT.